This T cell receptor beta chain was found in a study of cytomegalovirus exposure and HLA in healthy donors. Overall study results and limits: Reportedly, cytomegalovirus status was diagnosed with high sensitivity and specificity. Immune exposure was documented only through CMV serostatus. Several V segments, TRBV6-2 and TRBV6-3 among them, could not be told apart and were dropped.

Use of 60 Vbeta and 13 Jbeta primers characterized the PCR. Repertoires were generated with immunoSEQ multiplex PCR, while TCRdb's copy carries only in-frame clones and drops some. Recorded for this sample: around 57,000 clones. Per the germline V gene, CDR1 is KGHSY and CDR2 is FQNENV. The CDR3 consists of 15 residues. V lost 5 bases to trimming and J lost 4 bases; unmatched junction nucleotides: 7. Comments on this clone: The antigen is unknown.

What was sequenced was PBMCs. The V and J genes are TRBV16 and TRBJ1-3, with 8 bases identical to TRBD1. This TCR was recovered from a woman in her fifties or sixties in good health and CMV-seropositive. The CDR3 nucleotides read TGTGCCAGCAGCTTCGGGACAGGTGCCGGAAACACCATATATTTT. Translation: CASSFGTGAGNTIYF.